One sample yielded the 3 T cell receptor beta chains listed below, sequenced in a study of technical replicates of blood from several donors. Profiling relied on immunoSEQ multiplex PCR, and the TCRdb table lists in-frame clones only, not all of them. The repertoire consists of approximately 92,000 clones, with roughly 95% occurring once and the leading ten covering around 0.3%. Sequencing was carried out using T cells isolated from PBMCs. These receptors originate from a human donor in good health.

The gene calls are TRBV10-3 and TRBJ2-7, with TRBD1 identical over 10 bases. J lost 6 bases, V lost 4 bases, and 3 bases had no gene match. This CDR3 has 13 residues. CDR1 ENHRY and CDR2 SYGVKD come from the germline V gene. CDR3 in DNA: TGTGCCATCAGTGCCGGGACAGGGGTCGAGCAGTACTTC. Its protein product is CAISAGTGVEQYF.

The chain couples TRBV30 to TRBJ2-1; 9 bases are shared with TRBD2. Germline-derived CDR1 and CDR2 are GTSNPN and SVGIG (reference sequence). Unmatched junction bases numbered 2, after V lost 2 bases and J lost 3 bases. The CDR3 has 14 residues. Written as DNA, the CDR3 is TGTGCCTGGAGTTTACTAGCGGGCTACAATGAGCAGTTCTTC. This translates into CAWSLLAGYNEQFF.

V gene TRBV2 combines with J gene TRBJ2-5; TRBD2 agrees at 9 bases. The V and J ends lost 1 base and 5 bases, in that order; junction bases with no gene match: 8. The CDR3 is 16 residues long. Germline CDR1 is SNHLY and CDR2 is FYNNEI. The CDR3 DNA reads TGTGCCAGCAGTGAAGTACGCGGGAGGGCCGGGGAGACCCAGTACTTC. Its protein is CASSEVRGRAGETQYF. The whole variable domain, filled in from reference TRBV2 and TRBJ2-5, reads EPEVTQTPSHQVTQMGQEVILRCVPISNHLYFYWYRQILGQKVEFLVSFYNNEISEKSEIFDDQFSVERPDGSNFTLKIRSTKLEDSAMYFCASSEVRGRAGETQYFGPGTRLLVL.